The next 32 T cell receptor beta chains were all read from a single sample in a study of blood T cell repertoires in COVID-19. Profiled with immunoSEQ multiplex PCR; TCRdb holds only in-frame clones, not every one. The sample comprises under 450,000 clones, about 88% of which are singletons, and around 7.4% rests with the top ten. The sample consisted of peripheral blood. The receptors here all came from a woman aged 55-75 years with COVID-19, enrolled during active disease.

The V call is TRBV5-4, the J call TRBJ2-2; tentative D call: TRBD1 (5 bases). Between the trimmed V and J ends, which lost 3 bases and 5 bases, there was a span of 20 bases. The germline gives CDR1 SGHNT, CDR2 YYREEE (reference sequence). CDR3 length: 17 amino acids. CDR3 sequence (DNA): TGTGCCAGCAGCTCCGCCTTTGCAGGGTGGGATACCGGGGAGCTGTTTTTT. Its protein is CASSSAFAGWDTGELFF.

The chain joins TRBV4-1 to TRBJ2-5, with TRBD1 identical over 7 bases. This CDR3 comprises 14 residues. J gave up 3 bases and V 3 bases, and 4 bases lay outside the gene matches. CDR1 is MGHRA and CDR2 is YSYEKL in the germline V gene. CDR3 residues: CASSQDGTEETQYF. The CDR3 DNA reads as TGCGCCAGCAGCCAGGATGGGACAGAAGAGACCCAGTACTTC.

The table lists this clone with a count of one. V gene TRBV7-3 combines with J gene TRBJ2-3, with 10 bases matching TRBD2. Germline V lookup: CDR1 SGHTA, CDR2 FQGTGA. V lost 0 bases and J lost 6; bases outside the gene matches: 9. This CDR3 comprises 17 residues. The CDR3 region is CASSLTFQRGGYDTQYF. In DNA, the CDR3 is TGTGCCAGCAGCTTAACGTTCCAGCGGGGGGGCTACGATACGCAGTATTTT.

This chain uses TRBV12-5 with TRBJ2-1, with 8 bases that match TRBD2. CDR3 length equals 17 residues. The germline CDR1 and CDR2 sequences are LGHNT and FRNRAP. The J segment lost 5 bases and the V segment lost 5 bases, leaving 14 bases of the junction unmatched. The CDR3 sequence is CASGTLTRGGGHNEQFF. The DNA for the CDR3 is TGTGCTAGTGGTACCCTCACTCGGGGGGGCGGCCACAATGAGCAGTTCTTC.

This clone has only one observation. The gene calls are TRBV27 and TRBJ2-2; D may be TRBD2 (6 bases). Between the trimmed V and J ends, which lost 11 bases and 3 bases, there was a span of 16 bases. This CDR3 spans 14 amino acids. Germline loops: CDR1 MNHEY, CDR2 SMNVEV (reference sequence). In DNA, the CDR3 is TGTGCCCCCCTGGCGGGGTCGGACACCGGGGAGCTGTTTTTT. Its protein is CAPLAGSDTGELFF.

This clone was detected a few times. J is TRBJ2-7 and V is TRBV7-2, with a possible D match to TRBD2 (5 bases). This CDR3 contains 15 residues. CDR1 is SGHTA and CDR2 is FQGNSA in the germline V gene. V lost 4 bases, J lost 3 bases, and 16 bases lay in between. The CDR3 sequence: CASSSRSTGSYEQYF. CDR3 DNA sequence: TGTGCCAGCAGCTCGCGCAGCACGGGGAGCTACGAGCAGTACTTC.

The J gene is TRBJ2-4, the V gene TRBV10-2, with unresolved D. CDR3 size: 13 residues. Germline CDR1 WSHSY, CDR2 SAAADI. With 3 bases removed from V and 5 bases from J, the gap between germline ends came to 8 bases. This CDR3 is CASSDPPQNIQYF. CDR3 bases: TGCGCCAGCAGTGATCCCCCTCAAAACATTCAGTACTTC.

The gene calls are TRBV7-6 and TRBJ1-4; TRBD1 is a possible D gene (5 bases). CDR1 is SGHVS, CDR2 FNYEAQ, per germline. The length of the CDR3 is 15 residues. V shed 1 base and J shed 8 bases, with 14 bases lying between them. CDR3 sequence (DNA): TGTGCCAGCAGCTTAGGAAGCAGGGAGGGGGAAAAACTGTTTTTT. This sequence encodes CASSLGSREGEKLFF.

V and J are TRBV18 and TRBJ1-6, with a tentative D call TRBD1 (5 bases). V lost 3 bases to trimming and J lost 10 bases, with 13 bases between them. Germline CDR1 is KGHSH and CDR2 is LQKENI. The CDR3 has 14 residues. The CDR3 protein is CASSPGSGNSPLHF. The DNA for the CDR3 is TGTGCCAGCTCACCCGGGTCAGGGAACTCACCCCTCCACTTT.

The gene calls are TRBV30 and TRBJ1-2, with D maybe TRBD1 (5 bases). CDR3 length: 13 residues. V lost 1 base to trimming and J lost 5 bases, with 11 bases between them. In germline, CDR1 is GTSNPN, CDR2 SVGIG (reference sequence). CDR3 bases: TGTGCCTGGAGTGAAAGGGGTTGGTATGGCTACACCTTC. This codes for CAWSERGWYGYTF.

Turning to this clone: Distinct nucleotide sequences in the sample also encode this CDR3. This chain links TRBV18 with TRBJ2-5; the match to TRBD1 covers 11 bases. The germline V gene encodes CDR1 KGHSH and CDR2 LQKENI. This CDR3 region has 15 residues. The V and J ends lost 2 bases and 5 bases, in that order; junction bases with no gene match: 4. CDR3 amino acids: CASSPGTGGEETQYF. The CDR3 DNA reads TGTGCCAGCTCACCAGGGACAGGGGGTGAGGAGACCCAGTACTTC.

The CDR3 loop reads CASSLGEGFGKTQYF. CDR3 coding DNA: TGTGCCAGCAGCTTAGGGGAAGGGTTCGGGAAGACCCAGTACTTC. This sequence joins TRBV7-7 and TRBJ2-5; a possible D gene is TRBD2 (5 bases). The V gene's germline CDR1 is SSHAT and CDR2 FNYEAQ (reference sequence). Trimming left V 1 base short and J 6 bases short, with 15 bases between. This CDR3 contains 15 residues.

The rearrangement links TRBV2 to TRBJ1-5, with 11 bases that match TRBD1. The length of the CDR3 is 14 residues. V shed 6 bases and J 9 bases; nucleotides not matched to a gene: 7. Germline V gene data show CDR1 as SNHLY and CDR2 as FYNNEI. DNA for the CDR3: TGTGCCAGCAGGGAGGACAGGGGGCAGCGGCCCCAGCATTTT. Protein: CASREDRGQRPQHF.

The chain links TRBV15 to TRBJ2-7; D ambiguous. V lost 5 bases to trimming and J lost 0 bases, with 5 bases between them. The length of the CDR3 is 12 residues. Germline loops: CDR1 LNHNV, CDR2 YYDKDF (reference sequence). CDR3 amino acids: CATSHSSYEQYF. The CDR3 DNA reads as TGTGCCACCAGCCACAGCTCCTACGAGCAGTACTTC.

In the case of this clone: A junction end diverges from the germline sequence, so it may reflect a read error. The V and J genes are TRBV10-1 and TRBJ1-6; D not resolved. The CDR3 length is 14 residues. Germline CDR1 reads WNHNN; CDR2 reads SYGVQD (reference sequence). CDR3 sequence reads: CASSLTGNHSPLHF. The CDR3 DNA sequence: TGCGCCAGCAGTCTCACCGGGAACCATTCGCCCCTCCACTTT.

The J gene is TRBJ1-1, the V gene TRBV18; TRBD1 agrees at 8 bases. V lost 3 bases to trimming and J lost 0 bases; unmatched junction nucleotides: 3. Germline V gene sequence: CDR1 KGHSH, CDR2 LQKENI. CDR3 size: 15 residues. The CDR3 sequence: CASSPWTGLNTEAFF. The CDR3 DNA reads TGTGCCAGCTCACCTTGGACAGGGCTGAACACTGAAGCTTTCTTT. Combining the CDR3 with reference TRBV18 and TRBJ1-1 gives the whole variable domain NAGVMQNPRHLVRRRGQEARLRCSPMKGHSHVYWYRQLPEEGLKFMVYLQKENIIDESGMPKERFSAEFPKEGPSILRIQQVVRGDSAAYFCASSPWTGLNTEAFFGQGTRLTVV.

The chain joins TRBV3-1 (or the pseudogene TRBV3-2) to TRBJ2-7, with D perhaps matching TRBD1 (5 bases). The CDR3 consists of 15 residues. Trimming took 1 base from V and 2 from J, leaving 12 bases between them. Germline CDR1 LGHDT, CDR2 YNNKEL (reference sequence). The CDR3 sequence is CASSQGQGNTYEQYF. Here the CDR3 DNA reads TGTGCCAGCAGCCAAGGGCAGGGCAATACCTACGAGCAGTACTTC.

Only one count was recorded for this clone. The chain combines TRBV6-5 with TRBJ1-5; D not certain. V lost 7 bases and J 3 bases, leaving 13 bases between the germline ends. CDR1 and CDR2 (germline): MNHEY, SVGAGI. This CDR3 spans 14 amino acids. In DNA, the CDR3 is TGTGCCAGCAAATCATCTCGGTACAATCAGCCCCAGCATTTT. This sequence encodes CASKSSRYNQPQHF.

The rearrangement joins TRBV3-1 (or the pseudogene TRBV3-2) to TRBJ1-2; 7 bases fit TRBD1. The germline CDR1 and CDR2 sequences are LGHDT and YNNKEL (reference sequence). This CDR3 comprises 13 residues. Trimming at V came to 1 base and at J to 8 bases, leaving 4 bases not matched to a gene. The CDR3 is CASSQAPGGGYTF. CDR3 DNA: TGTGCCAGCAGCCAAGCCCCAGGGGGAGGCTACACCTTC.

The J gene is TRBJ2-3, the V gene TRBV7-2, with D possibly being TRBD2 (5 bases). The germline CDR1 and CDR2 sequences are SGHTA and FQGNSA. The CDR3 has 13 residues. Trimming took off 4 bases at V and 4 bases at J, with 9 bases between the two ends. CDR3 residues: CASSSLVPDTQYF. The CDR3, as DNA: TGTGCCAGCAGCTCACTAGTGCCAGATACGCAGTATTTT.

Comment on this clone: Other DNA sequences in the sample encode the same CDR3. V usage is TRBV11-3 and J usage is TRBJ1-1, with 8 bases matching TRBD1. The CDR3 contains 13 residues. The V gene's germline CDR1 is SGHNT and CDR2 YENEEA. Trimming removed 5 bases from V and 2 bases from J; junction bases left unmatched: 1. The CDR3 region is CASSGQGNTEAFF. DNA of the CDR3: TGTGCCAGCAGCGGACAGGGAAACACTGAAGCTTTCTTT.

This clone was seen a handful of times. The chain links TRBV7-8 to TRBJ1-2, with a possible D match to TRBD1 (6 bases). Trimming removed 3 bases from V and 8 bases from J, with 10 bases in between. Germline V gene lookup returns CDR1 SGHVS and CDR2 FQNEAQ. The CDR3 has 12 amino acids. CDR3 sequence: CASSFWTEGYTF. CDR3 nucleotide sequence: TGTGCCAGCAGCTTTTGGACAGAAGGCTACACCTTC. Looking up the rest from reference TRBV7-8 and TRBJ1-2 gives the full variable domain: GAGVSQSPRYKVAKRGQDVALRCDPISGHVSLFWYQQALGQGPEFLTYFQNEAQLDKSGLPSDRFFAERPEGSVSTLKIQRTQQEDSAVYLCASSFWTEGYTFGSGTRLTVV.

The chain uses TRBV5-6 and TRBJ2-5, with 10 bases identical to TRBD1. This CDR3 is built from 15 residues. V shed 6 bases, J shed 3 bases, and the junction held 8 bases outside the gene matches. Looked up from germline, CDR1 is SGHDT and CDR2 is YYEEEE. CDR3 amino acids: CASTDSGTGEETQYF. As DNA, the CDR3 is TGTGCCAGCACCGACTCCGGGACAGGGGAAGAGACCCAGTACTTC.

The rearrangement links TRBV21-1 to TRBJ2-7; the listed D gene, TRBD1, was not tested against the DNA. TRBV21-1 is designated a pseudogene. The CDR3 loop spans 13 amino acids. The CDR3 nucleotides are TGTGCCAGCAGCATTGGGGCGTCCTACGAGCAGTACTTC. It is translated as CASSIGASYEQYF.

The chain carries TRBV4-3 and TRBJ2-3, with 9 bases identical to TRBD2. There are 18 residues in the CDR3. Germline V gene sequence: CDR1 LGHNA, CDR2 YSLEER. V lost 10 bases to trimming and J lost 0 bases; unmatched junction nucleotides: 17. CDR3 DNA sequence: TGCGCCACCCAGAAAAGTCTAGCGGGGTCCTCTAGCACAGATACGCAGTATTTT. Translated, it gives CATQKSLAGSSSTDTQYF.

The chain employs TRBV5-6 and TRBJ1-2, with D perhaps matching TRBD1 (5 bases). This CDR3 is built from 15 residues. Germline-derived CDR1 and CDR2 are SGHDT and YYEEEE. Trimming left V 1 base short and J 7 bases short, with 17 bases between. CDR3 region: CASSLYLRGSVGYTF. The CDR3 DNA sequence: TGTGCCAGCAGCTTGTATCTAAGGGGATCGGTTGGCTACACCTTC.

The rearrangement joins TRBV6-1 to TRBJ2-7; D gene uncertain. The CDR3 is 11 residues long. V was trimmed by 2 bases and J by 7 bases, leaving 6 bases between them. The germline V gene encodes CDR1 MNHNS and CDR2 SASEGT. CDR3: CASSENMEQYF. The DNA for the CDR3 is TGTGCCAGCAGTGAAAATATGGAGCAGTACTTC.

This clone was seen only a few times. The chain joins TRBV4-1 to TRBJ2-7, with TRBD2 matching over 9 bases. The germline V gene has CDR1 MGHRA and CDR2 YSYEKL. The J segment lost 4 bases and the V segment lost 1 base, leaving 2 bases of the junction unmatched. CDR3 size: 14 residues. CDR3 nucleotides: TGCGCCAGCAGCCAAGGACTAGCGGTTTACGAGCAGTACTTC. Encoded protein: CASSQGLAVYEQYF.

The V and J genes are TRBV7-9 and TRBJ2-1; 10 bases align to TRBD1. V trimming: 7 bases; J trimming: 2 bases; junction bases outside the gene matches: 5. CDR1 SEHNR and CDR2 FQNEAQ come from the germline V gene (reference sequence). The CDR3 spans 15 residues. The CDR3 nucleotides read TGTGCCAGCACCTCCGGGACAGGGGCCTACAATGAGCAGTTCTTC. This encodes CASTSGTGAYNEQFF.

The chain uses TRBV12-3 or TRBV12-4 and TRBJ2-7; no reliable D call. V was shortened by 3 bases and J by 4 bases, with 10 bases between the two germline ends. The CDR3 spans 13 residues. The CDR3 is CASSLRRLYEQYF. The CDR3 nucleotides are TGTGCCAGCAGTTTGAGGCGTCTGTACGAGCAGTACTTC.

This clone was counted only a few times. This chain joins TRBV20-1 and TRBJ2-5; possibly TRBD1 for D (6 bases). V gave up 4 bases and J gave up 5 bases, with 8 bases separating them. CDR3 length: 11 amino acids. From germline, CDR1 is DFQATT and CDR2 SNEGSKA (reference sequence). The CDR3: CSATQGETQYF. For the CDR3, the DNA is TGCAGTGCTACACAGGGTGAGACCCAGTACTTC.

V usage is TRBV2 and J usage is TRBJ2-7; possibly TRBD2 for D (5 bases). CDR3 length equals 15 residues. Trimming pared 7 bases from V and 4 bases from J, leaving 20 bases between. The germline V gene encodes CDR1 SNHLY and CDR2 FYNNEI. The CDR3 DNA follows: TGTGCCAGCACCCACGTTGAGGCGAGGAGGTACGAGCAGTACTTC. Residues: CASTHVEARRYEQYF.